One sample yielded the 15 T cell receptor beta chains listed below, sequenced in a study of T cells expressing NK-cell markers (dated by TCRdb to the early 2020s). Library preparation employed 5' RACE. The reads were generated on an Illumina HiSeq 2000. Following TCRdb reprocessing, every CDR3 protein sequence forms one entry, and DNA is not provided. The record for this sample contains about 370,000 distinct CDR3 sequences. About 10% of the sample lies in the top ten. Sequencing used blood T cells: a sorted CD56 or NKG2C T cell subset, CD4+ or CD8+ T cells, or bulk PBMC T cells (not recorded which). The source of these receptors is a woman in her fifties or sixties in good health. Donor details come from another sample of the same person, matched by shared clones.

The genes are TRBV27 and TRBJ2-6; no DNA is available, so the TRBD1 call from TCRdb remains unchecked. The V gene's germline CDR1 is MNHEY and CDR2 SMNVEV (reference sequence). The CDR3 spans 17 residues. The CDR3 sequence: CASSFTQWAAGANVLTF.

This chain's CDR3 is CATSRLAGGTDTQYF. The genes are TRBV24-1 and TRBJ2-3; TCRdb indicates TRBD2, and absent DNA this call remains unverified. The germline CDR1 and CDR2 sequences are KGHDR and SFDVKD. The CDR3 is 15 residues long.

The chain combines TRBV6-1 with TRBJ1-4; as DNA is missing, the TRBD1 call by TCRdb cannot be tested. Germline V gene sequence: CDR1 MNHNS, CDR2 SASEGT. The CDR3 runs to 15 residues. This chain's CDR3 is CASSDWTGFNEKLFF.

The V gene is TRBV29-1, the J gene TRBJ1-2. From germline, CDR1 is SQVTM and CDR2 ANQGSEA. CDR3 length: 15 amino acids. The CDR3 region is CSVATTADANYGYTF.

The chain carries TRBV6-8 and TRBJ2-4; TCRdb names TRBD1, which stays unverified in the absence of DNA. Germline V CDR1 and CDR2: MNHGY, SAAAGT. This CDR3 spans 18 amino acids. The CDR3 is CASSFLRGAVRAKNIQYF.

This chain links TRBV5-6 with TRBJ2-5; checking the TCRdb D call of TRBD2 is not possible without DNA. The CDR3 covers 14 residues. CDR1 and CDR2 (germline): SGHDT, YYEEEE. CDR3 in amino acids: CASSWTSGEETLYF.

The chain has TRBV12-5 and TRBJ1-1; without DNA, the TCRdb call of TRBD1 cannot be checked. The germline CDR1 and CDR2 sequences are LGHNT and FRNRAP. This CDR3 is built from 15 residues. This CDR3 is CASGLVRQLNTEAFF.

This rearrangement joins TRBV5-5 to TRBJ2-4; TCRdb outputs TRBD1, but without DNA this stays unchecked. The germline CDR1 and CDR2 sequences are SGHKS and YYEKEE (reference sequence). The CDR3 extends over 15 amino acids. The CDR3 spells CASSLEQGNKNIQYF.

The chain is built from TRBV28 and TRBJ2-1; TCRdb gives TRBD2 as the D gene, but with no DNA this cannot be confirmed. Germline CDR1 and CDR2: MDHEN and SYDVKM. The CDR3 contains 16 residues. CDR3 region: CASSQTGTSTYNEQFF. Full variable domain (outside the CDR3, taken from reference TRBV28 and TRBJ2-1): DVKVTQSSRYLVKRTGEKVFLECVQDMDHENMFWYRQDPGLGLRLIYFSYDVKMKEKGDIPEGYSVSREKKERFSLILESASTNQTSMYLCASSQTGTSTYNEQFFGPGTRLTVL.

This chain uses TRBV6-6 with TRBJ1-1; the D gene TCRdb calls, TRBD1, cannot be checked with no DNA. The CDR3 runs to 12 residues. The germline CDR1 and CDR2 sequences are MNHNY and SVGAGI (reference sequence). CDR3 in amino acids: CASSHQDRGAFF.

This chain links TRBV19 with TRBJ2-1; TCRdb names TRBD2, which stays unverified in the absence of DNA. The CDR3 loop spans 13 amino acids. Germline V CDR1 and CDR2: LNHDA, SQIVND (reference sequence). The CDR3 region is CASRTSGRLEQFF.

This chain uses TRBV10-2 with TRBJ2-3; TCRdb reports TRBD1, a call that lacks DNA to check it against. The CDR3 is made up of 14 amino acids. Germline V lookup: CDR1 WSHSY, CDR2 SAAADI. CDR3 region: CASHHLGTTDTQYF.

This chain links TRBV10-2 with TRBJ2-7; TCRdb lists TRBD1, though no DNA is available to test this call. The germline CDR1 and CDR2 sequences are WSHSY and SAAADI. The CDR3 consists of 13 residues. CDR3 sequence: CATLGGSTYEQYF.

The rearrangement uses TRBV5-1 and TRBJ1-1; the TCRdb call, TRBD1, lacks DNA for checking. This CDR3 spans 14 amino acids. The germline V gene encodes CDR1 SGHRS and CDR2 YFSETQ. The CDR3 loop reads CASSSRQGAAEAFF. Combining the CDR3 with reference TRBV5-1 and TRBJ1-1 gives the whole variable domain KAGVTQTPRYLIKTRGQQVTLSCSPISGHRSVSWYQQTPGQGLQFLFEYFSETQRNKGNFPGRFSGRQFSNSRSEMNVSTLELGDSALYLCASSSRQGAAEAFFGQGTRLTVV.

The rearrangement joins TRBV27 to TRBJ1-5. Germline-derived CDR1 and CDR2 are MNHEY and SMNVEV (reference sequence). This CDR3 contains 15 residues. CDR3 residues: CASNSLGGADQPQHF.